This T cell receptor (beta chain) was profiled in a study of human T cells and chemical hapten exposure. Study in general: TCR yields per sample varied, mainly owing to small pooled library volume differences.

In the original processing: Between 23,224 and 690,600 TCRs appeared in each sample, and the median stood at roughly 100,000. TCRdb redid the calling of the 5' RACE reads with MiXCR, one entry per CDR3 protein. TCRdb, not the original authors, processed these V and J calls. The profile shows about 140,000 distinct CDR3 sequences, 4.1% of them singletons. Whole blood that had not been fractionated was the source of extracted total RNA. This clonotype was seen many times. CDR1 is MNHNS and CDR2 is SASEGT in the germline V gene. CDR3 size: 15 residues. Trimming shortened V by 2 bases and J by 4 bases, and 13 bases separated the two germline ends.

The clonotype was recovered from a female donor in good health. This sequence joins TRBV6-1 and TRBJ2-3, with TRBD2 as a possible D gene (6 bases). This chain's CDR3 is CASSETSSFPDTQYF. The CDR3 bases are TGTGCCAGCAGTGAAACTAGCTCATTCCCAGATACGCAGTATTTT.